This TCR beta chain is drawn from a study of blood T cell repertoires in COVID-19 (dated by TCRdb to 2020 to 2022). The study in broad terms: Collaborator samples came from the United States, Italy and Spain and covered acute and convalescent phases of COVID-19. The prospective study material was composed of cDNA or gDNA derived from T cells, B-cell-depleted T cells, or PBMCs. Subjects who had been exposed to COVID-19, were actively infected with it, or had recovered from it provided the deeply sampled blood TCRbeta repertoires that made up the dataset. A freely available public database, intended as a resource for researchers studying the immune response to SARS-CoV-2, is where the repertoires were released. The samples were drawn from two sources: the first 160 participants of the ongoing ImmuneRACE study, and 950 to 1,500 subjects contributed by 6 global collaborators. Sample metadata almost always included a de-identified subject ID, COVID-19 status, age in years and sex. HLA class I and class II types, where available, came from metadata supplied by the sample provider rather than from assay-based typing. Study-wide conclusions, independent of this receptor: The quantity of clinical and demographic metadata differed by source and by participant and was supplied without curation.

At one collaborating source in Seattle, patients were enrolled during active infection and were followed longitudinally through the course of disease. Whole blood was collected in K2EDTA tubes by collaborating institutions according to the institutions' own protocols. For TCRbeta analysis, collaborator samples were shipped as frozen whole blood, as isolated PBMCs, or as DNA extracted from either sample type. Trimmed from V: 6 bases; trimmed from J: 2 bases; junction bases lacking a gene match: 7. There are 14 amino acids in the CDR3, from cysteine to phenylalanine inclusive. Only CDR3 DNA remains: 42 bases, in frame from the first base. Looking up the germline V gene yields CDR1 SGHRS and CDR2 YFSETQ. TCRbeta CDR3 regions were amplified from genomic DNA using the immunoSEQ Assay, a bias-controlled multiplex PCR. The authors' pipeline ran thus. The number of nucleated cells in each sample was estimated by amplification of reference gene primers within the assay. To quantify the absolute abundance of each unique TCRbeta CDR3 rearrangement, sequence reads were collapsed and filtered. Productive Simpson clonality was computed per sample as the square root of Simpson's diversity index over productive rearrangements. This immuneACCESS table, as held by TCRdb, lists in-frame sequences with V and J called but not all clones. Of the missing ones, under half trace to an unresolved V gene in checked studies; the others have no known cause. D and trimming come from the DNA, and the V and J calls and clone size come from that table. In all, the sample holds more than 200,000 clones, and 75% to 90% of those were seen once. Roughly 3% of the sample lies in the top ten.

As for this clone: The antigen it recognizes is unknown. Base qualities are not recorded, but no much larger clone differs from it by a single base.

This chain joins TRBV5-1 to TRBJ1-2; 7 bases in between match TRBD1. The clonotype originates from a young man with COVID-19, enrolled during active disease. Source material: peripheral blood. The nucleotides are TGCGCCAGCACCCTCACAGGGGCCAACTATGGCTACACCTTC. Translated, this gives CASTLTGANYGYTF.